What follows are 30 T cell receptor beta chains derived from one specimen sequenced in a study of T cells in Graves' hyperthyroidism and ophthalmopathy. Amplification of TCR beta CDR3 regions used RNA as the template. Primed by the HTBI set, a first-round RT-PCR was run on the TCR CDR3. TCRdb fed the multiplex PCR reads into MiXCR, producing one record per CDR3 protein. The sample contains 530,000 or so distinct CDR3 sequences, roughly a sixth of which appear only once. The sequencing input was blood. The receptor set was obtained from a woman aged 18-30 years with Graves' ophthalmopathy.

This clonotype was observed many times. This chain links TRBV5-1 with TRBJ1-1; no definite D call. CDR1 and CDR2 (germline): SGHRS, YFSETQ. V shed 0 bases and J shed 9 bases, with 15 bases lying between them. This CDR3 comprises 14 residues. CDR3 in amino acids: CASSLDYIDGQAFF. CDR3 nucleotide sequence: TGCGCCAGCAGCTTGGATTACATAGACGGGCAAGCTTTCTTT.

This clonotype was detected only a few times. CDR3 region: CASTPRQGGNTEAFF. The DNA of the CDR3 is TGTGCCAGCACCCCAAGGCAGGGTGGGAACACTGAAGCTTTCTTT. The J gene is TRBJ1-1, the V gene TRBV3-1, with D possibly being TRBD1 (5 bases). Germline CDR1 and CDR2: LGHDT and YNNKEL (reference sequence). This CDR3 contains 15 residues. Trimming removed 7 bases from V and 1 base from J, with 16 bases in between.

DNA of the CDR3: TGCGCCAGCAGCCAAGATAGGGGTCGCGACAATGAGCAGTTCTTC. Translation: CASSQDRGRDNEQFF. This chain links TRBV4-1 with TRBJ2-1, with TRBD1 as a possible D gene (5 bases). Looked up from germline, CDR1 is MGHRA and CDR2 is YSYEKL. V was trimmed by 0 bases and J by 5 bases, leaving 11 bases between them. CDR3 length equals 15 residues.

In its sample, this clonotype was seen many times. The chain has TRBV7-9 and TRBJ1-2; D is ambiguous. The germline gives CDR1 SEHNR, CDR2 FQNEAQ (reference sequence). The CDR3 sequence is 12 residues long. V lost 5 bases and J 5 bases, leaving 9 bases between the germline ends. The CDR3 nucleotides are TGTGCCAGCAGCCCAGAGATTTATGGCTACACCTTC. It specifies CASSPEIYGYTF.

The chain is built from TRBV19 and TRBJ1-6, with 8 bases matching TRBD1. The length of the CDR3 is 14 residues. Germline V gene sequence: CDR1 LNHDA, CDR2 SQIVND (reference sequence). V lost 5 bases and J lost 11; bases outside the gene matches: 8. The CDR3 DNA sequence: TGTGCCAGTAGTTCTTGGACAGGGTTGACACCCCTCCACTTT. The encoded protein is CASSSWTGLTPLHF.

This chain links TRBV29-1 with TRBJ2-7; 12 nucleotides align to TRBD1. CDR1 and CDR2 (germline): SQVTM, ANQGSEA. The J segment lost 5 bases and the V segment lost 4 bases, leaving 12 bases of the junction unmatched. The CDR3 runs to 16 residues. The CDR3 DNA is TGCAGCGTTGTGCCGGGACAGGGGGCCGGAGGGGACGAGCAGTACTTC. It codes for CSVVPGQGAGGDEQYF.

This clonotype was counted at least ten times. The chain recombines TRBV2 with TRBJ2-7; either TRBD1 or TRBD2 may fit D (5 bases each). Trimming left V 1 base short and J 2 bases short, with 9 bases between. This CDR3 is built from 14 residues. The germline gives CDR1 SNHLY, CDR2 FYNNEI. CDR3 nucleotides: TGTGCCAGCAGTGAAGTGGGGACCGCCTACGAGCAGTACTTC. As protein: CASSEVGTAYEQYF.

The sample holds many counts of this clonotype. V and J are TRBV12-3 or TRBV12-4 and TRBJ2-3; 10 positions agree with TRBD2. The CDR3 totals 15 residues. With V trimmed by 3 bases and J by 4 bases, 4 bases remained unmatched. The CDR3 sequence: CASSFRLAGADTQYF. The DNA for the CDR3 is TGTGCCAGCAGTTTTCGGCTAGCGGGAGCAGATACGCAGTATTTT.

This clonotype was detected many times. The chain joins TRBV27 to TRBJ1-5; perhaps TRBD1 as D (6 bases). There are 13 residues in the CDR3. Per germline, CDR1 MNHEY and CDR2 SMNVEV (reference sequence). Deletions cut 2 bases from V and 7 bases from J, with 9 bases between. The CDR3, as DNA: TGTGCCAGCAGTTTAGGGGGCGAACAGCCCCAGCATTTT. It is translated as CASSLGGEQPQHF.

Remarks on this clonotype: A much larger clone is a single base away; this may be a read error. The rearrangement joins TRBV7-2 to TRBJ2-7; D remains ambiguous. The CDR3 length is 15 residues. CDR1 and CDR2 (germline): SGHTA, FQGNSA. CDR3 nucleotide sequence: TGTGCCGGCAGCCCAAGTACTGTATTCTCCTACGAGCAGTACTTC. This codes for CAGSPSTVFSYEQYF.

This clonotype was seen at least ten times. The genes are TRBV5-1 and TRBJ2-1; TRBD1 aligns across 11 bases. Germline CDR1 is SGHRS and CDR2 is YFSETQ. With 2 bases clipped from V and 8 bases from J, the junction kept 3 bases outside the gene matches. The CDR3 is 14 residues long. The CDR3 reads CASSFPGQGDEQFF. The CDR3 DNA sequence: TGCGCCAGCAGCTTTCCGGGACAGGGGGATGAGCAGTTCTTC.

This clonotype was counted ten times or more. V gene TRBV28 combines with J gene TRBJ2-1; D unclear. This CDR3 has 12 residues. Trimming cost V 3 bases and J 8 bases, with 8 bases left between them. Looked up from germline, CDR1 is MDHEN and CDR2 is SYDVKM. The CDR3 DNA is TGTGCCAGCAGTTTGTCTAGGGATGAGCAGTTCTTC. Protein sequence: CASSLSRDEQFF.

The table lists this clonotype with a few counts. The chain recombines TRBV6-1 with TRBJ2-7; 8 nucleotides line up with TRBD1. The CDR3 runs 14 residues. Germline V lookup: CDR1 MNHNS, CDR2 SASEGT. Trimming cost V 3 bases and J 3 bases; bases outside gene matches: 4. The CDR3 region is CASSDAGGIYEQYF. CDR3 DNA sequence: TGTGCCAGCAGTGATGCAGGGGGCATCTACGAGCAGTACTTC.

This clonotype was counted ten times or more. The chain recombines TRBV29-1 with TRBJ2-1; 12 bases are a match to TRBD2. This CDR3 is 19 amino acids long. Germline V lookup: CDR1 SQVTM, CDR2 ANQGSEA. J was trimmed by 2 bases and V by 3 bases; bases with no gene match: 14. The CDR3 here is CSVDVGPWTSGDTYNEQFF. For the CDR3, the DNA is TGCAGCGTTGACGTGGGCCCCTGGACTAGCGGGGATACCTACAATGAGCAGTTCTTC.

This clonotype was recorded a few times. The V gene is TRBV6-9, the J gene TRBJ1-2; TRBD1 matches 9 bases. With V trimmed by 3 bases and J by 6 bases, 11 bases remained unmatched. The CDR3 is made up of 16 amino acids. Germline-derived CDR1 and CDR2 are MNHGY and SVAAGI. DNA of the CDR3: TGTGCCAGCAGTTACACCCATCCGGGACAGGGAGATGGCTACACCTTC. This sequence encodes CASSYTHPGQGDGYTF.

This clonotype was counted many times. This chain uses TRBV27 with TRBJ2-7, with D possibly being TRBD1 or TRBD2 (5 bases each). V lost 8 bases, J lost 3 bases, and 17 bases lay in between. Germline V lookup: CDR1 MNHEY, CDR2 SMNVEV (reference sequence). The CDR3 is made up of 14 amino acids. The CDR3 region has the DNA TGTGCCAGCGGGCAGAGCGAGGGGCTCTACGAGCAGTACTTC. Its protein product is CASGQSEGLYEQYF.

The V gene is TRBV19, the J gene TRBJ1-4, with 8 bases aligning to TRBD1. Germline-derived CDR1 and CDR2 are LNHDA and SQIVND (reference sequence). The V gene end was trimmed by 9 bases and the J gene end by 10 bases; junction bases not matched to a gene: 19. The CDR3 sequence is 16 residues long. This CDR3 reads CASLPGQEAGMGKLFF. CDR3 bases: TGTGCCAGCCTTCCGGGACAGGAGGCCGGAATGGGAAAACTGTTTTTT.

This clonotype was picked up a small number of times. The chain couples TRBV7-9 to TRBJ2-3, with 7 positions matching TRBD1. The CDR3 loop spans 12 amino acids. Germline CDR1 is SEHNR and CDR2 is FQNEAQ (reference sequence). The V and J ends lost 10 bases and 7 bases, in that order; junction bases with no gene match: 8. The CDR3 coding sequence is TGTGCCATAGTCTCGGGACAGAATACGCAGTATTTT. Translation gives CAIVSGQNTQYF.

The chain recombines TRBV20-1 with TRBJ1-1; D is ambiguous. The CDR3 is made up of 15 amino acids. Trimming stripped 3 bases from V and 8 bases from J, with 22 bases between. The V gene's germline CDR1 is DFQATT and CDR2 SNEGSKA (reference sequence). The CDR3 DNA follows: TGCAGTGCTAGTACGGGGAGTCCCAACACTGTGGAAGCTTTCTTT. Translation: CSASTGSPNTVEAFF.

This clonotype was counted only a few times. The chain is built from TRBV20-1 and TRBJ2-3, with D possibly being TRBD2 (6 bases). In germline, CDR1 is DFQATT, CDR2 SNEGSKA (reference sequence). Trimming shortened V by 3 bases and J by 5 bases, and 21 bases separated the two germline ends. The CDR3 totals 16 residues. The CDR3 reads CSARIGTASIGDTQYF. The CDR3 DNA reads TGCAGTGCTAGGATAGGGACTGCCTCAATAGGAGATACGCAGTATTTT.

This clonotype was detected ten times or more. The chain has TRBV18 and TRBJ1-5; D might be TRBD1 (6 bases). Germline V gene lookup returns CDR1 KGHSH and CDR2 LQKENI. V was clipped by 3 bases and J by 0 bases, with 12 bases between them. The CDR3 runs 16 residues. The CDR3 coding sequence is TGTGCCAGCTCACCTAACAGGGCCCCTAGCAATCAGCCCCAGCATTTT. It encodes CASSPNRAPSNQPQHF.

The chain uses TRBV18 and TRBJ2-1, with 10 bases identical to TRBD2. The CDR3 extends over 15 amino acids. Germline CDR1 KGHSH, CDR2 LQKENI. V lost 2 bases and J lost 4; bases outside the gene matches: 2. The CDR3 bases are TGTGCCAGCTCACCAGGGACTAGCGCTTACAATGAGCAGTTCTTC. This codes for CASSPGTSAYNEQFF.

This clonotype came up many times. The rearrangement links TRBV28 to TRBJ2-2; D unclear. CDR3 length: 15 amino acids. The V gene's germline CDR1 is MDHEN and CDR2 SYDVKM. Trimming left V 2 bases short and J 4 bases short, with 11 bases between. Here the CDR3 reads CASSLMLEPTGELFF. The CDR3 coding sequence is TGTGCCAGCAGTTTAATGTTAGAACCCACCGGGGAGCTGTTTTTT.

The V gene is TRBV19, the J gene TRBJ2-7, with TRBD1 as a possible D gene (5 bases). The CDR3 totals 15 residues. V was shortened by 5 bases and J by 1 base, with 15 bases between the two germline ends. Germline CDR1 LNHDA, CDR2 SQIVND (reference sequence). The CDR3 DNA is TGTGCCAGTAGTCAGGGCCCCGCGGTATCCTACGAGCAGTACTTC. Translation: CASSQGPAVSYEQYF.

This clonotype appeared many times. This rearrangement joins TRBV18 to TRBJ1-1; unclear D gene. Trimming stripped 5 bases from V and 0 bases from J, with 16 bases between. The V gene's germline CDR1 is KGHSH and CDR2 LQKENI. This CDR3 is 16 amino acids long. The CDR3 region has the DNA TGTGCCAGCTCATCTAACGACCGCGGAATGAACACTGAAGCTTTCTTT. This encodes CASSSNDRGMNTEAFF.

In this sample, this clonotype turned up a few times. The chain couples TRBV6-2 or TRBV6-3 to TRBJ2-2, with a possible D match to TRBD2 (7 bases). Per the germline V gene, CDR1 is MNHEY and CDR2 is SVGEGT. With 4 bases removed from V and 7 bases from J, the gap between germline ends came to 16 bases. The CDR3 consists of 15 residues. CDR3: CASSFEGGPGGELFF. In DNA form, the CDR3 reads TGTGCCAGCAGTTTCGAGGGGGGGCCCGGCGGGGAGCTGTTTTTT.

About this clonotype itself: At one end, the junction sequence differs from germline, possibly due to a read error. The chain is built from TRBV30 and TRBJ2-6, with D tentatively TRBD1 or TRBD2 (5 bases each). The CDR3 totals 14 residues. Germline-derived CDR1 and CDR2 are GTSNPN and SVGIG (reference sequence). In DNA form, the CDR3 reads TGTGCCTGGAGTGTCAGGACTGGGGCCAACGTCCCGACTTTC. Residues: CAWSVRTGANVPTF.

This clonotype was recorded at least ten times. The gene calls are TRBV29-1 and TRBJ1-1; 7 nucleotides agree with TRBD1. Germline V gives CDR1 SQVTM, CDR2 ANQGSEA. The CDR3 has 11 residues. The CDR3 region is CLGQANSEAFF. The CDR3 nucleotides read TGCCTCGGACAGGCAAACTCTGAAGCTTTCTTT.

The chain is built from TRBV6-2 or TRBV6-3 and TRBJ2-1; D remains ambiguous. Trimming took off 5 bases at V and 3 bases at J, with 14 bases between the two ends. CDR1 is MNHEY, CDR2 SVGEGT, per germline. The CDR3 spans 15 residues. As DNA, the CDR3 is TGTGCCAGCAGTCAACCCCCGACCAGCTACAATGAGCAGTTCTTC. It yields the protein CASSQPPTSYNEQFF.

The genes are TRBV6-2 or TRBV6-3 and TRBJ2-3; possibly TRBD1 for D (6 bases). Germline V gene lookup returns CDR1 MNHEY and CDR2 SVGEGT. The CDR3 extends over 15 amino acids. V was trimmed by 5 bases and J by 2 bases, leaving 14 bases between them. In nucleotides, the CDR3 is TGTGCCAGCAGTACAACAGGGAACCCCACAGATACGCAGTATTTT. It specifies CASSTTGNPTDTQYF.